This TCR beta chain derives from a study of cytomegalovirus exposure and HLA in healthy donors. For the study at large: From 190 million or so T cells, an earlier analysis saw around 120 million unique TCR beta sequences.

With 60 Vbeta and 13 Jbeta primers, the PCR was carried out. Original analysis: It was a later analysis that counted roughly 80 million unique TCR beta chains, of which 8.5 million to 12 million were shared. Here immunoSEQ multiplex PCR was the method, and the copy in TCRdb shows in-frame clones only, minus some. The D gene and trimming were derived from the DNA, and the V and J assignments and clone size from that table. Among approximately 130,000 clones listed, 81% were seen once. Broader study findings: A later analysis reportedly found fewer N-insertions in an Asian-associated ancestry cluster than the roughly 730-donor mean. Later on, a genetic analysis was performed. It linked a missense variant in DCLRE1C with V- and J-gene trimming of TCR beta.

This clone was detected only a few times. No antigen is known for it. CDR1 MNHEY and CDR2 SMNVEV come from the germline V gene (reference sequence). The ends were cut back, 6 bases at V and 2 bases at J, with 16 bases in the middle. This CDR3 is 15 amino acids long. The TCR sequence derives from a man in his forties in good health and CMV-seronegative. Sequences were obtained from PBMCs. This chain joins TRBV27 and TRBJ1-1; a weak D match, TRBD1 (6 bases). This chain's CDR3 is CASSNQGTGNTEAFF. CDR3 coding DNA: TGTGCCAGCAGCAACCAGGGGACGGGAAACACTGAAGCTTTCTTT.